Presented here are 18 T cell receptor beta chains from one specimen sequenced in a study of T cells after yellow fever vaccination. TCRdb reanalysed the 5' RACE reads using MiXCR and keeps one entry per CDR3 protein. This sample has under 600,000 distinct CDR3 sequences, with approximately 13% found just once. Sequenced material: PBMCs, taken on the day of the yellow fever booster vaccination. The source of these receptors is a man aged 25-45 years who received the YFV17D yellow fever vaccine.

This clonotype was found many times. The CDR3 nucleotides are TGTGCCAGCAGCGAGAACAGGGGGTCCTACAATGAGCAGTTCTTC. This gives the protein CASSENRGSYNEQFF. The rearrangement joins TRBV9 to TRBJ2-1; 8 bases fit TRBD1. Trimming at V came to 3 bases and at J to 1 base, leaving 3 bases not matched to a gene. The CDR3 loop spans 15 amino acids. Per germline, CDR1 SGDLS and CDR2 YYNGEE.

This clonotype has just a few counts. J is TRBJ2-3 and V is TRBV9; D not certain. This CDR3 contains 15 residues. Trimming took 0 bases from V and 2 from J, leaving 10 bases between them. CDR1 and CDR2 from the germline V gene are SGDLS and YYNGEE. As DNA, the CDR3 is TGTGCCAGCAGCGTAGCTCCTAAAGACACAGATACGCAGTATTTT. It codes for CASSVAPKDTDTQYF.

This clonotype was picked up a small number of times. The chain has TRBV20-1 and TRBJ2-1, with D perhaps matching TRBD2 (6 bases). The CDR3 has 12 residues. Trimming removed 0 bases from V and 10 bases from J, with 10 bases in between. CDR1 and CDR2 (germline): DFQATT, SNEGSKA (reference sequence). Here the CDR3 DNA reads TGCAGTGCTAGAGATCGCGGGAAAGAGCAGTTCTTC. Amino acid sequence: CSARDRGKEQFF.

This chain uses TRBV18 with TRBJ2-3; TRBD2 matches at 8 bases. The germline V gene encodes CDR1 KGHSH and CDR2 LQKENI. The CDR3 is 14 residues long. V trimming: 6 bases; J trimming: 4 bases; junction bases outside the gene matches: 6. The CDR3 nucleotides read TGTGCCAGCTCCCAGACTAGCGTAGCAGATACGCAGTATTTT. Translation: CASSQTSVADTQYF.

This clonotype was picked up a small number of times. This sequence joins TRBV20-1 and TRBJ2-1; no reliable D call. This CDR3 spans 15 amino acids. CDR1 is DFQATT and CDR2 is SNEGSKA in the germline V gene (reference sequence). The germline V and J ends were trimmed by 4 bases and 4 bases, with 17 bases remaining between them. The CDR3 DNA is TGCAGTGCTAAGCCCCCGGGCCGGCCATACAATGAGCAGTTCTTC. Residues: CSAKPPGRPYNEQFF.

V gene TRBV7-2 combines with J gene TRBJ2-1, with D possibly TRBD2 on 5 matching bases. Trimming took off 11 bases at V and 6 bases at J, with 20 bases between the two ends. Germline CDR1 and CDR2: SGHTA and FQGNSA. CDR3 size: 14 residues. The DNA of the CDR3 is TGTGCCGGTAAGGGAGCCGGCTCCCCCAATGAGCAGTTCTTC. It specifies CAGKGAGSPNEQFF.

This sequence joins TRBV5-1 and TRBJ2-7; D unresolved. Germline CDR1 is SGHRS and CDR2 is YFSETQ. The CDR3 spans 13 residues. V lost 1 base to trimming and J lost 6 bases, with 11 bases between them. DNA of the CDR3: TGCGCCAGCAGCTTGCGAATCTCGGGCGAGCAGTACTTC. Translating it yields CASSLRISGEQYF.

This clonotype came up a few times. V and J are TRBV19 and TRBJ1-1; the D gene is possibly TRBD1 (5 bases). The germline CDR1 and CDR2 sequences are LNHDA and SQIVND (reference sequence). V shed 5 bases and J shed 1 base, with 11 bases lying between them. This CDR3 is built from 14 residues. CDR3 residues: CASSLVRGNTEAFF. The CDR3 DNA reads TGTGCCAGTAGTCTGGTAAGGGGGAACACTGAAGCTTTCTTT.

The chain is built from TRBV7-6 and TRBJ2-1, with D perhaps TRBD1 (6 bases). The CDR3 is made up of 15 amino acids. Germline lookup yields CDR1 SGHVS and CDR2 FNYEAQ. V dropped 5 bases and J dropped 0 bases, with 11 bases sitting between them. CDR3 in DNA: TGTGCCAGCAGCCCTCAGGACAGCTCCTACAATGAGCAGTTCTTC. Translated: CASSPQDSSYNEQFF.

This clonotype appeared a few times. This CDR3 is CASSPIRTVSYEQYF. The CDR3 nucleotides read TGTGCCAGCAGCCCGATCCGTACAGTTTCCTACGAGCAGTACTTC. The V call is TRBV11-2, the J call TRBJ2-7; D not certain. The germline V gene has CDR1 SGHAT and CDR2 FQNNGV. The CDR3 is 15 residues long. The germline V and J ends were trimmed by 5 bases and 1 base, with 15 bases remaining between them.

The gene calls are TRBV12-3 or TRBV12-4 and TRBJ2-4; D may be TRBD1 (5 bases). This CDR3 comprises 16 residues. The V gene lost 2 bases and the J gene lost 0 bases, with 11 bases spanning the gap. The CDR3 DNA sequence: TGTGCCAGCAGTTTAATGACGACAGCAGCCAAAAACATTCAGTACTTC. Translation: CASSLMTTAAKNIQYF.

This clonotype was seen more than once but under ten times. This sequence joins TRBV28 and TRBJ2-7; 9 bases fit TRBD2. Losses at the gene ends were 8 bases for V and 2 bases for J; bases not matched to a gene: 7. This CDR3 spans 14 amino acids. From germline, CDR1 is MDHEN and CDR2 SYDVKM. In nucleotides, the CDR3 is TGTGCCAGCTGGTCGGCTAGCGGGACCTACGAGCAGTACTTC. Its protein product is CASWSASGTYEQYF.

This chain uses TRBV5-1 with TRBJ1-1; D not resolved. The CDR3 covers 16 residues. V was cut by 5 bases and J by 1 base, with 18 bases left in between. CDR1 is SGHRS, CDR2 YFSETQ, per germline. CDR3 sequence (DNA): TGCGCCAGCAGTCCGGATACTAGTCAAAGGAACACTGAAGCTTTCTTT. Translation: CASSPDTSQRNTEAFF. Combining the CDR3 with reference TRBV5-1 and TRBJ1-1 gives the whole variable domain KAGVTQTPRYLIKTRGQQVTLSCSPISGHRSVSWYQQTPGQGLQFLFEYFSETQRNKGNFPGRFSGRQFSNSRSEMNVSTLELGDSALYLCASSPDTSQRNTEAFFGQGTRLTVV.

The chain couples TRBV5-1 to TRBJ2-4, with D uncertain. The CDR3 has 14 amino acids. The V gene lost 0 bases and the J gene lost 6 bases, with 10 bases spanning the gap. CDR1 SGHRS and CDR2 YFSETQ come from the germline V gene. Here the CDR3 reads CASSLADKGNIQYF. CDR3 in DNA: TGCGCCAGCAGCTTGGCCGATAAGGGAAACATTCAGTACTTC.

The V gene is TRBV20-1, the J gene TRBJ1-5, with D hard to call. Looked up from germline, CDR1 is DFQATT and CDR2 is SNEGSKA (reference sequence). This CDR3 is built from 13 residues. V lost 3 bases and J 4 bases, leaving 10 bases between the germline ends. DNA for the CDR3: TGCAGTGCTAGGAGCACAGCTAATCAGCCCCAGCATTTT. This sequence encodes CSARSTANQPQHF.

This sequence joins TRBV27 and TRBJ2-5; TRBD1 matches 7 bases. This CDR3 spans 14 amino acids. CDR1 is MNHEY and CDR2 is SMNVEV in the germline V gene (reference sequence). Germline trimming cut 4 bases from V and 5 bases from J; bases unmatched to any gene: 7. Here the CDR3 DNA reads TGTGCCAGCAGTTCGAATCAGGGGGACGAGACCCAGTACTTC. It encodes CASSSNQGDETQYF.

The rearrangement uses TRBV28 and TRBJ2-3, with 8 bases fitting TRBD2. The junction had 11 bases not matched to a gene; V was cut back by 3 bases and J by 0 bases. Germline V CDR1 and CDR2: MDHEN, SYDVKM. The CDR3 is 18 amino acids. The CDR3 protein is CASSFRRSGISSTDTQYF. The DNA for the CDR3 is TGTGCCAGCAGTTTCAGGCGTAGCGGGATCTCTAGCACAGATACGCAGTATTTT. The complete variable domain, with remaining parts taken from reference TRBV28 and TRBJ2-3, reads DVKVTQSSRYLVKRTGEKVFLECVQDMDHENMFWYRQDPGLGLRLIYFSYDVKMKEKGDIPEGYSVSREKKERFSLILESASTNQTSMYLCASSFRRSGISSTDTQYFGPGTRLTVL.

The sample holds a few counts of this clonotype. This chain connects TRBV4-2 to TRBJ2-5, with 12 bases identical to TRBD2. Trimming at V came to 2 bases and at J to 5 bases, leaving 6 bases not matched to a gene. CDR3 size: 16 residues. From germline, CDR1 is LGHNA and CDR2 YNFKEQ. The CDR3 DNA follows: TGTGCCAGCAGCCAATCTAGCGGGAGGGGTGGGGAGACCCAGTACTTC. Its translation is CASSQSSGRGGETQYF.